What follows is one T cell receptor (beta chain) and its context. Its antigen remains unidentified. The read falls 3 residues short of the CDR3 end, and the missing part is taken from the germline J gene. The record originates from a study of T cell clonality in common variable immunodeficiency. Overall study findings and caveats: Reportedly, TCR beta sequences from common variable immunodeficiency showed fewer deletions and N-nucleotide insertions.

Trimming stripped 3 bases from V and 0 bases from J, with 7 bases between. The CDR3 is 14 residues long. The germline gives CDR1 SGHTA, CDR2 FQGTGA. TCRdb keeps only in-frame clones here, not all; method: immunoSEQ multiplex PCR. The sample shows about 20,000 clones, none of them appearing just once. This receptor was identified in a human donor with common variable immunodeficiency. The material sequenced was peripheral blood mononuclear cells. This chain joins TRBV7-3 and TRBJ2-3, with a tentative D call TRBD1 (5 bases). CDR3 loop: CASSLGLSTDTQYF. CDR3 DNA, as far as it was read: TGTGCCAGCAGCTTGGGGCTTAGCACAGATACG.